Shown below are 20 T cell receptor beta chains from a single sample sequenced in a study of CD8+CD57+ T cells in acquired aplastic anemia. Using genomic DNA as the template, TCR beta VDJ and CDR3 profiling was carried out. A single record per CDR3 protein comes from TCRdb applying MiXCR to the reads. The sample shows roughly 290,000 distinct CDR3 sequences, approximately 57% of them seen only once. The authors sequenced patients whose flow cytometry had shown CD8+CD57+ cell expansion. Sequenced sample: sorted CD4+, CD8+, or CD8+CD57+ T cells (not recorded which) from PBMCs. The receptors originated from a human donor with aplastic anemia.

This clonotype appeared many times. This chain joins TRBV20-1 and TRBJ1-2; D not resolved. The V gene lost 7 bases and the J gene lost 4 bases, with 16 bases spanning the gap. CDR1 DFQATT and CDR2 SNEGSKA come from the germline V gene (reference sequence). The CDR3 runs to 13 residues. The CDR3 nucleotides are TGCAGTGTTCCATCCCCGGGGTTCTATGGCTACACCTTC. Translated: CSVPSPGFYGYTF.

The V gene is TRBV12-3 or TRBV12-4, the J gene TRBJ2-1; D might be TRBD1 (6 bases). The CDR3 totals 13 residues. The V end lost 6 bases, the J end lost 10 bases, and 16 bases lay between the germline ends. CDR3 sequence (DNA): TGTGCCAGCAGCCGTACAGGGTGGAGAGAGCAGTTCTTC. The encoded protein is CASSRTGWREQFF.

The chain combines TRBV7-9 with TRBJ1-2; possibly TRBD1 for D (5 bases). Germline CDR1 and CDR2: SEHNR and FQNEAQ (reference sequence). V shed 7 bases and J shed 7 bases, with 13 bases lying between them. The CDR3 length is 12 residues. This CDR3 is CASTKNGGGYTF. The DNA for the CDR3 is TGTGCCAGCACCAAGAACGGGGGTGGCTACACCTTC.

Notes on this clonotype: The CDR3 does not end in the conserved phenylalanine or tryptophan, so this is likely a read error. The chain links TRBV10-3 to TRBJ2-5; 8 bases are a match to TRBD2. There are 14 residues in the CDR3. Germline V lookup: CDR1 ENHRY, CDR2 SYGVKD. DNA for the CDR3: TGTGCCATCGGTGAGTCGAGCGGGAGTGGGACCCAGTACTAC. This translates into CAIGESSGSGTQYY.

This clonotype is a singleton in its sample. The chain combines TRBV19 with TRBJ2-1, with D possibly being TRBD1 or TRBD2 (6 bases each). CDR3 size: 15 residues. CDR1 is LNHDA and CDR2 is SQIVND in the germline V gene (reference sequence). Trimming shortened V by 4 bases and J by 7 bases, and 17 bases separated the two germline ends. CDR3 region: CASSTLWGATNEQFF. The CDR3 DNA is TGTGCCAGTAGTACATTATGGGGGGCAACGAATGAGCAGTTCTTC.

This chain uses TRBV7-6 with TRBJ2-1; D unclear. CDR1 is SGHVS, CDR2 FNYEAQ, per germline. V gave up 8 bases and J gave up 4 bases, with 18 bases separating them. This CDR3 has 15 amino acids. CDR3 DNA sequence: TGTGCCAGCGGCTCCTTCGTTCAGCCTTACAATGAGCAGTTCTTC. Translated: CASGSFVQPYNEQFF.

V gene TRBV7-3 combines with J gene TRBJ2-2, with D tentatively TRBD1 (5 bases). The CDR3 totals 15 residues. CDR1 is SGHTA, CDR2 FQGTGA, per germline. V was pared by 4 bases and J by 7 bases, with 16 bases between. The CDR3 DNA follows: TGTGCCAGCAGCTCAGGGTCTACCTTAAACGGGGAGCTGTTTTTT. Amino acids: CASSSGSTLNGELFF. The whole variable domain, filled in from reference TRBV7-3 and TRBJ2-2, reads GAGVSQTPSNKVTEKGKYVELRCDPISGHTALYWYRQSLGQGPEFLIYFQGTGAADDSGLPNDRFFAVRPEGSVSTLKIQRTERGDSAVYLCASSSGSTLNGELFFGEGSRLTVL.

This sequence joins TRBV5-1 and TRBJ2-7, with 8 bases lining up with TRBD2. The germline gives CDR1 SGHRS, CDR2 YFSETQ. The CDR3 has 14 residues. V lost 5 bases to trimming and J lost 3 bases; unmatched junction nucleotides: 7. The CDR3 spells CASRREGLVYEQYF. The CDR3 DNA follows: TGCGCCAGCAGACGGGAGGGGCTGGTCTACGAGCAGTACTTC.

The CDR3 DNA is TGTGCCGCAGGGGCTAAGAGGGAGACCCAGTACTTC. This encodes CAAGAKRETQYF. The chain uses TRBV10-3 and TRBJ2-5; D perhaps matches TRBD1 (6 bases). From germline, CDR1 is ENHRY and CDR2 SYGVKD. Trimming cost V 11 bases and J 5 bases, with 15 bases left between them. CDR3 length equals 12 residues.

This sequence joins TRBV10-3 and TRBJ2-3; D unclear. CDR1 ENHRY and CDR2 SYGVKD come from the germline V gene. V lost 4 bases, J lost 2 bases, and 7 bases lay in between. The CDR3 consists of 13 residues. The CDR3 sequence: CAISGRTTDTQYF. The CDR3, as DNA: TGTGCCATCAGTGGGCGGACCACAGATACGCAGTATTTT.

The V gene is TRBV7-3, the J gene TRBJ2-2; D unresolved. This CDR3 is 14 amino acids long. Trimming took 0 bases from V and 8 from J, leaving 10 bases between them. Germline V gene data show CDR1 as SGHTA and CDR2 as FQGTGA. The CDR3 nucleotides are TGTGCCAGCAGCTTAACGTTGGCCGTAGGGGAGCTGTTTTTT. It yields the protein CASSLTLAVGELFF.

The rearrangement links TRBV13 to TRBJ1-2, with 7 bases lining up with TRBD1. The trim removed 5 bases at V and 8 bases at J, leaving 8 bases unmatched. The CDR3 is made up of 13 amino acids. The germline gives CDR1 PRHDT, CDR2 FYEKMQ (reference sequence). The CDR3 sequence is CASSTSTGKGYTF. The CDR3 DNA reads as TGTGCCAGCAGCACATCGACAGGGAAGGGCTACACCTTC.

This clonotype was detected only a few times. The rearrangement uses TRBV20-1 and TRBJ2-7, with TRBD2 identical over 10 bases. CDR3 length: 16 amino acids. Germline V lookup: CDR1 DFQATT, CDR2 SNEGSKA (reference sequence). Losses at the gene ends were 1 base for V and 0 bases for J; bases not matched to a gene: 6. CDR3 sequence (DNA): TGCAGTGCTAGAGTCGCTAGCGGGAGAGTCTCCTACGAGCAGTACTTC. Its translation is CSARVASGRVSYEQYF.

This clonotype turned up a few times. Here the CDR3 DNA reads TGTGCCAGCAGCTTGACAGGGGACACTGAAGCTTTCTTT. Translating it yields CASSLTGDTEAFF. This chain links TRBV5-5 with TRBJ1-1, with 7 positions matching TRBD1. The CDR3 extends over 13 amino acids. Germline trimming cut 1 base from V and 3 bases from J; bases unmatched to any gene: 0. CDR1 SGHKS and CDR2 YYEKEE come from the germline V gene (reference sequence).

Of note for this clonotype: At one end, the junction sequence differs from germline, possibly due to a read error. J is TRBJ2-7 and V is TRBV15; D gene ambiguous. This CDR3 spans 12 amino acids. Germline V gives CDR1 LNHNV, CDR2 YYDKDF (reference sequence). In DNA form, the CDR3 reads TGTGCCACCAGCAGAGATCGTTCCGAGCAGCACTTC. Translated, it gives CATSRDRSEQHF.

V usage is TRBV2 and J usage is TRBJ1-6, with D unclear. V lost 6 bases and J lost 4, with 4 bases in between. Germline V gene data show CDR1 as SNHLY and CDR2 as FYNNEI. The CDR3 runs 12 residues. The CDR3 DNA follows: TGTGCCAGCAGGTTATATAATTCACCCCTCCACTTT. This translates into CASRLYNSPLHF.

Note on this clonotype: Relative to the germline gene, one junction end is altered; a read error may explain this. CDR3 residues: CASSLSLRETQHF. In DNA form, the CDR3 reads TGTGCCAGCAGCTTATCTCTCCGGGAGACCCAGCACTTC. This chain uses TRBV7-3 with TRBJ2-5, with D perhaps TRBD2 (6 bases). The CDR3 runs to 13 residues. The V gene's germline CDR1 is SGHTA and CDR2 FQGTGA. Filled out from reference TRBV7-3 and TRBJ2-5, the complete variable domain reads GAGVSQTPSNKVTEKGKYVELRCDPISGHTALYWYRQSLGQGPEFLIYFQGTGAADDSGLPNDRFFAVRPEGSVSTLKIQRTERGDSAVYLCASSLSLRETQHFGPGTRLLVL.

Turning to this clonotype: Compared with germline, one end of the junction differs, possibly owing to a read error. Here the CDR3 DNA reads TGTGCCACCAGTGATTTGGACGGCCATAGGGAGCAGCTCTTC. Translated, it gives CATSDLDGHREQLF. V is TRBV24-1 and J is TRBJ2-1; D might be TRBD2 (5 bases). The CDR3 is made up of 14 amino acids. The germline V gene has CDR1 KGHDR and CDR2 SFDVKD.

This clonotype was observed a few times. The chain carries TRBV6-1 and TRBJ2-7, with TRBD1 identical over 7 bases. The germline gives CDR1 MNHNS, CDR2 SASEGT. Trimming took 6 bases from V and 7 from J; bases not matched to a gene: 12. This CDR3 comprises 14 residues. The DNA of the CDR3 is TGTGCCAGCAGAACAGGGGTAGTACCGTGGGAGCAGTACTTC. This sequence encodes CASRTGVVPWEQYF.

Concerning this clonotype: A junction end diverges from the germline sequence, so it may reflect a read error. The chain is built from TRBV7-2 and TRBJ2-7; TRBD2 matches 8 bases. Germline CDR1 is SGHTA and CDR2 is FQGNSA. The CDR3 totals 15 residues. The CDR3 spells CDSSFQRGTSYEQYF. For the CDR3, the DNA is TGTGACAGCAGCTTCCAGCGGGGGACCTCCTACGAGCAGTACTTC.